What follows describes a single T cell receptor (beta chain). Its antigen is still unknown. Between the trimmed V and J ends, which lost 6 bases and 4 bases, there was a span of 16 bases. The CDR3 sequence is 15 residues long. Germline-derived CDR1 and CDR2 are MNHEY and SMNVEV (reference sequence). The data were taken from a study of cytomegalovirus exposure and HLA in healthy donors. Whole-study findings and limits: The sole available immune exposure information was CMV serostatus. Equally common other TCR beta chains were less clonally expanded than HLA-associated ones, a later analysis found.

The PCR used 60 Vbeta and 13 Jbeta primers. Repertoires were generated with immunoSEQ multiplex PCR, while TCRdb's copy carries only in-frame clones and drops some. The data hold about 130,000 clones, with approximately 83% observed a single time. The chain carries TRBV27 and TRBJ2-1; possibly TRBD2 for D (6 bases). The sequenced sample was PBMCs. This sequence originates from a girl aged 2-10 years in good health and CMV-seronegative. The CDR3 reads CASSLTRGDYNEQFF. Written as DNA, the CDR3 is TGTGCCAGCAGCTTGACTAGAGGCGATTACAATGAGCAGTTCTTC.